The source of this T cell receptor (beta chain) is a study of graft-versus-host responses after intestinal transplantation. Assay: immunoSEQ multiplex PCR; the TCRdb copy retains only in-frame clones and omits some. Of about 26,000 clones detected, about 80% appear once; the ten largest clones hold roughly 0.7%. Germline V gene sequence: CDR1 SGDLS, CDR2 YYNGEE. Trimming shortened V by 3 bases and J by 7 bases, and 8 bases separated the two germline ends. This CDR3 has 12 residues. Remarks on this clone: Its antigen remains unidentified.

This sequence was found in a human donor who received an intestinal transplant. The source was unstimulated CD4+ T cells sorted from spleen or lymph node cells, collected before intestinal transplant. V usage is TRBV9 and J usage is TRBJ2-1; D unresolved. The CDR3 protein is CASSGVRNEQFF. CDR3 DNA: TGTGCCAGCAGCGGGGTAAGGAATGAGCAGTTCTTC.